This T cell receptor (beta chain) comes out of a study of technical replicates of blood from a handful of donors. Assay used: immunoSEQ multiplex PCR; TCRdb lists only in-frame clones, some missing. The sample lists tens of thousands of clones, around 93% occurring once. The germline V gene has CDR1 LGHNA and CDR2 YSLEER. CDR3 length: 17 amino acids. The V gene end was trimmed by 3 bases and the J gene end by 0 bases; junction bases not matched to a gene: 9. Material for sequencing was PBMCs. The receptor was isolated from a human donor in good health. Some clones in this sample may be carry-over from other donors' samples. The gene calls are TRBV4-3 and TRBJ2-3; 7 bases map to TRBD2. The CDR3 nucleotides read TGCGCCAGCAGCCATGGGGGGGGTGCCCCTAGCACAGATACGCAGTATTTT. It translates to CASSHGGGAPSTDTQYF.